This T cell receptor beta chain emerged from a study of regulatory T cells in long-lasting Graves disease. Study context: Graves' patients, newly diagnosed, had taken antithyroid drugs under 3 months. Whole-study findings and limits: Newly diagnosed Graves' patients had higher TCR diversity than persistent ones.

Time point of the sample: newly diagnosed GD, antithyroid drugs for less than 3 months. Generation of the TCR library employed RNA extracted from PBMCs. The V gene's germline CDR1 is LNHDA and CDR2 SQIVND (reference sequence). Between the trimmed V and J ends, which lost 7 bases and 1 base, there was a span of 10 bases. The CDR3 runs 13 residues. On this clonotype: Its antigen remains unidentified.

Library construction for TCR beta used iRepertoire HTBI primers and Arm-PCR of CDR3 regions. Using its own MiXCR run on the multiplex PCR reads, TCRdb lists one record per CDR3 protein. The sample records about 540,000 distinct CDR3 sequences, less than 15% being singletons. In addition, the sample was reused for a study of T cells in Graves' hyperthyroidism and ophthalmopathy. That paper adds: The HTBI primer set was used in a first-round RT-PCR of the TCR CDR3. The model foresaw ophthalmopathy a median roughly 6 months prior to onset.

V gene TRBV19 combines with J gene TRBJ1-1, with D maybe TRBD1 (6 bases). The clonotype comes from a man aged 25 to 40 with Graves disease. The sequences come from peripheral blood mononuclear cells (PBMCs), collected at new diagnosis, from a patient treated with antithyroid drugs. The DNA for the CDR3 is TGTGCCAGTAAGTTGGACAGGAACACTGAAGCTTTCTTT. The encoded protein is CASKLDRNTEAFF.